The 13 T cell receptor beta chains given below trace back to one sample, sequenced in a study of blood T cell repertoires in COVID-19. The protocol was immunoSEQ multiplex PCR, while the TCRdb copy is restricted to in-frame clones and leaves out a portion. Of 120,000 or so clones in the sample, about 89% were seen once. The sample consisted of peripheral blood. Every receptor here comes from a woman aged 55-69 years with acute or convalescent COVID-19.

The V call is TRBV5-1, the J call TRBJ2-5; D possibly corresponds to TRBD2 (5 bases). Germline V lookup: CDR1 SGHRS, CDR2 YFSETQ. This CDR3 is 14 amino acids long. The V gene lost 4 bases and the J gene lost 9 bases, with 19 bases spanning the gap. The CDR3: CASSPADFRAAQYF. The CDR3 DNA reads as TGCGCCAGCAGCCCAGCGGACTTTCGAGCGGCCCAGTACTTC.

This clone was found a few times. The chain has TRBV5-1 and TRBJ1-4; D is perhaps TRBD1 (6 bases). The germline CDR1 and CDR2 sequences are SGHRS and YFSETQ. Trimming took 7 bases from V and 3 from J, leaving 16 bases between them. This CDR3 is 15 amino acids long. CDR3: CASGPRGGPNEKLFF. The CDR3 DNA reads as TGCGCCAGCGGACCTCGGGGGGGCCCTAATGAAAAACTGTTTTTT.

The CDR3 sequence: CASSSRQGYTEAFF. CDR3 DNA: TGTGCCAGCAGTTCCAGACAGGGCTACACTGAAGCTTTCTTT. The chain employs TRBV27 and TRBJ1-1; 7 bases align to TRBD1. The CDR3 covers 14 residues. Germline CDR1 MNHEY, CDR2 SMNVEV (reference sequence). V dropped 4 bases and J dropped 3; count of bases not matched to a gene: 5.

This chain joins TRBV3-1 (or the pseudogene TRBV3-2) and TRBJ2-1, with TRBD2 matching over 7 bases. Trimming at V came to 1 base and at J to 4 bases, leaving 10 bases not matched to a gene. Germline CDR1 reads LGHDT; CDR2 reads YNNKEL (reference sequence). The CDR3 sequence is 17 residues long. The chain's CDR3 is CASSQGWSSGVYNEQFF. The CDR3 DNA reads TGTGCCAGCAGCCAAGGGTGGTCTAGCGGTGTTTACAATGAGCAGTTCTTC.

The CDR3 loop is CSVATGTAKETQYF. The DNA for the CDR3 is TGCAGCGTTGCGACAGGGACTGCGAAAGAGACCCAGTACTTC. This rearrangement joins TRBV29-1 to TRBJ2-5, with D maybe TRBD1 (7 bases). The CDR3 has 14 residues. Trimming pared 4 bases from V and 3 bases from J, leaving 15 bases between. The V gene's germline CDR1 is SQVTM and CDR2 ANQGSEA.

The rearrangement links TRBV28 to TRBJ2-5; 8 nucleotides line up with TRBD1. The V gene end was trimmed by 3 bases and the J gene end by 5 bases; junction bases not matched to a gene: 5. Germline CDR1 MDHEN, CDR2 SYDVKM. This CDR3 spans 14 amino acids. CDR3 amino acids: CASSFQGAWETQYF. The DNA for the CDR3 is TGTGCCAGCAGTTTTCAGGGGGCTTGGGAGACCCAGTACTTC.

V gene TRBV28 combines with J gene TRBJ1-1; a weak D match, TRBD1 (5 bases). Trimming stripped 3 bases from V and 10 bases from J, with 15 bases between. This CDR3 region has 13 residues. Germline CDR1 is MDHEN and CDR2 is SYDVKM. CDR3 amino acids: CASSFSYQGIAFF. CDR3 nucleotide sequence: TGTGCCAGCAGTTTTAGTTATCAGGGTATAGCTTTCTTT.

The chain links TRBV4-1 to TRBJ2-7, with TRBD1 identical over 8 bases. The germline V gene encodes CDR1 MGHRA and CDR2 YSYEKL. The CDR3 totals 16 residues. V gave up 0 bases and J gave up 1 base; unmatched junction bases: 5. CDR3 residues: CASSQDWTGRSYEQYF. As DNA, the CDR3 is TGCGCCAGCAGCCAAGATTGGACAGGGAGGTCCTACGAGCAGTACTTC.

The chain employs TRBV6-5 and TRBJ2-7, with D hard to call. The CDR3 extends over 11 amino acids. V shed 8 bases and J shed 6 bases, with 11 bases lying between them. Germline-derived CDR1 and CDR2 are MNHEY and SVGAGI. The CDR3 DNA sequence: TGTGCCAGCGCGACACCGTCCGAGCAGTACTTC. It yields the protein CASATPSEQYF.

The V and J genes are TRBV27 and TRBJ2-3; 9 positions agree with TRBD2. The junction had 4 bases not matched to a gene; V was cut back by 0 bases and J by 0 bases. The CDR3 length is 17 residues. The germline gives CDR1 MNHEY, CDR2 SMNVEV (reference sequence). CDR3 coding DNA: TGTGCCAGCAGTTTATCTCGACTAGCGGTTAGCACAGATACGCAGTATTTT. Translation: CASSLSRLAVSTDTQYF.

The J gene is TRBJ2-7, the V gene TRBV28; 8 bases are a match to TRBD1. Germline V lookup: CDR1 MDHEN, CDR2 SYDVKM. The CDR3 runs 13 residues. With V trimmed by 6 bases and J by 4 bases, 5 bases remained unmatched. CDR3 region: CASSLTGVYEQYV. The DNA of the CDR3 is TGTGCCAGCAGCCTGACAGGGGTATACGAGCAGTACGTC.

This chain uses TRBV18 with TRBJ2-3, with 15 positions matching TRBD2. Germline V gives CDR1 KGHSH, CDR2 LQKENI. J was trimmed by 4 bases and V by 5 bases; bases with no gene match: 4. The CDR3 has 16 residues. The CDR3 DNA sequence: TGTGCCAGCTCATCTGGACTAGCGGGAGGGCCAGATACGCAGTATTTT. The encoded protein is CASSSGLAGGPDTQYF.

The CDR3 DNA reads as TGTGCCACCCGGCGACTAGCGGAAGACACCGGGGAGCTGTTTTTT. This sequence encodes CATRRLAEDTGELFF. The chain combines TRBV10-3 with TRBJ2-2; 9 nucleotides line up with TRBD2. Germline V CDR1 and CDR2: ENHRY, SYGVKD. Germline trimming cut 10 bases from V and 3 bases from J; bases unmatched to any gene: 9. The CDR3 contains 15 residues.